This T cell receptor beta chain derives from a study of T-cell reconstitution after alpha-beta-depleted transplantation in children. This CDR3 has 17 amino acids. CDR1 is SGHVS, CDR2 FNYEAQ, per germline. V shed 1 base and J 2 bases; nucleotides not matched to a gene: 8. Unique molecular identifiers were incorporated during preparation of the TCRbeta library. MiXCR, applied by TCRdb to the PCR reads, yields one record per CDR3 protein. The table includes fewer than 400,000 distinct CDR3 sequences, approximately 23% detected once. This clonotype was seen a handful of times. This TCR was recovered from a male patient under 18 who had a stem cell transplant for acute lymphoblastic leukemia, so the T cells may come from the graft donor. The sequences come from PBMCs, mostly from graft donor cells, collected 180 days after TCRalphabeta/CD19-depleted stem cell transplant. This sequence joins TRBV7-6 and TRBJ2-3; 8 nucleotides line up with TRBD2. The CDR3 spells CASSLGSPGGLTDTQYF. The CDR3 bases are TGTGCCAGCAGCTTAGGATCACCGGGAGGGCTCACAGATACGCAGTATTTT.